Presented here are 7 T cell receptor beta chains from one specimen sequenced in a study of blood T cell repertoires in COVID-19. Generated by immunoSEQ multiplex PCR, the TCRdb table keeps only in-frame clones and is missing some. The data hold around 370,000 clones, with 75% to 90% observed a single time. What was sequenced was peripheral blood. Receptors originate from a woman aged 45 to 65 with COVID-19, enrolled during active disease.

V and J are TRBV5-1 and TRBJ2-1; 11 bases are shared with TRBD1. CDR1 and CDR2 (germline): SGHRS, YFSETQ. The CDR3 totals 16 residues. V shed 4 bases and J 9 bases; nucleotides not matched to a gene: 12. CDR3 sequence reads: CASSRYMGTGGVEQFF. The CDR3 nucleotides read TGCGCCAGCAGCCGATACATGGGGACAGGGGGAGTTGAGCAGTTCTTC.

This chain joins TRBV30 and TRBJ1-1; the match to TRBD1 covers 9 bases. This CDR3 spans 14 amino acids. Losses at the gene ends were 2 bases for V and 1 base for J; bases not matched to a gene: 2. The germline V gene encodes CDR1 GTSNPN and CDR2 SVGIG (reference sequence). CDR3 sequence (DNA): TGTGCCTGGAGTCGGGACAGGGAGAACACTGAAGCTTTCTTT. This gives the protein CAWSRDRENTEAFF.

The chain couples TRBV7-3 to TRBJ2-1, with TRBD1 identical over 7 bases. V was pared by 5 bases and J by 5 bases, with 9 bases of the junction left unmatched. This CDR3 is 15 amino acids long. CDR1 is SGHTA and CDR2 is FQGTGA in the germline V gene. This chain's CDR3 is CASSNRDSPHNEQFF. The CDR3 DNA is TGTGCCAGCAGCAACCGGGACAGCCCTCACAATGAGCAGTTCTTC.

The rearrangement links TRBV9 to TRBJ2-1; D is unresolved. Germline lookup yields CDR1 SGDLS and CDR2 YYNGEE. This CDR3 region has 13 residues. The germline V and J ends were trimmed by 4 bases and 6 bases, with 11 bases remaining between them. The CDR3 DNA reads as TGTGCCAGCAGCTTGGGCCCTACCAATGAGCAGTTCTTC. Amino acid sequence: CASSLGPTNEQFF. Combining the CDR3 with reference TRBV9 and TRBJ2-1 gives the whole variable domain DSGVTQTPKHLITATGQRVTLRCSPRSGDLSVYWYQQSLDQGLQFLIQYYNGEERAKGNILERFSAQQFPDLHSELNLSSLELGDSALYFCASSLGPTNEQFFGPGTRLTVL.

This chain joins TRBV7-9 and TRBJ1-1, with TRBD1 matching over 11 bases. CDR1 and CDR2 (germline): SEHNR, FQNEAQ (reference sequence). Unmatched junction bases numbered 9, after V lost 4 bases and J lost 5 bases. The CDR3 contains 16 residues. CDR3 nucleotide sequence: TGTGCCAGCAGCTCGATAATAGGGACAGGGGGGACTGAAGCTTTCTTT. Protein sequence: CASSSIIGTGGTEAFF.

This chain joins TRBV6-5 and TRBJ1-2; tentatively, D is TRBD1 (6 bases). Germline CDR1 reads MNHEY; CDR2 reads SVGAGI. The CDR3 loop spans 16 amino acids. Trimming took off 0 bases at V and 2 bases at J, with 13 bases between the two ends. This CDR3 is CASSYSWTAVNYGYTF. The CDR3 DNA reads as TGTGCCAGCAGTTACTCTTGGACAGCGGTCAACTATGGCTACACCTTC.

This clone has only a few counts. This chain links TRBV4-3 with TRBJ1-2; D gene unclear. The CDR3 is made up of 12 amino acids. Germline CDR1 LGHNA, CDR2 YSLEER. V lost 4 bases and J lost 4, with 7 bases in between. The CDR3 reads CASSRGGYGYTF. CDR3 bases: TGCGCCAGCAGCCGTGGAGGCTATGGCTACACCTTC.